This T cell receptor (beta chain) was captured in a study of cytotoxic CD8 clonotypes in ibrutinib-treated CLL. Study-wide context: Treatment had run for a median approximately twelve months, range 6 to 36, when response samples were taken. The study's findings and limits: Few clonotypes were public, and these shrank or held steady under treatment. At progression, clonality fell back toward baseline after rising at ibrutinib response. Sustained-remission and progressing patients diverged in sampling times.

Sequencing was performed with immunoSEQ multiplex PCR; in TCRdb, only in-frame clones are kept and a portion is missing. The top ten hold over 5% of the sample, which has about 310,000 clones, 80% seen once. The germline gives CDR1 SGHTA, CDR2 FQGNSA. With 3 bases clipped from V and 5 bases from J, the junction kept 6 bases outside the gene matches. The CDR3 sequence is 17 residues long. On this clone: Antigen unknown.

The TCR was taken from a human donor with chronic lymphocytic leukemia. This sequence joins TRBV7-2 and TRBJ2-1; TRBD2 matches at 14 bases. The sequencing used PBMCs, collected before ibrutinib treatment. The CDR3 coding sequence is TGTGCCAGCAGCTTGGCGTTGGGACTAGCGGGGGACAATGAGCAGTTCTTC. This sequence encodes CASSLALGLAGDNEQFF.